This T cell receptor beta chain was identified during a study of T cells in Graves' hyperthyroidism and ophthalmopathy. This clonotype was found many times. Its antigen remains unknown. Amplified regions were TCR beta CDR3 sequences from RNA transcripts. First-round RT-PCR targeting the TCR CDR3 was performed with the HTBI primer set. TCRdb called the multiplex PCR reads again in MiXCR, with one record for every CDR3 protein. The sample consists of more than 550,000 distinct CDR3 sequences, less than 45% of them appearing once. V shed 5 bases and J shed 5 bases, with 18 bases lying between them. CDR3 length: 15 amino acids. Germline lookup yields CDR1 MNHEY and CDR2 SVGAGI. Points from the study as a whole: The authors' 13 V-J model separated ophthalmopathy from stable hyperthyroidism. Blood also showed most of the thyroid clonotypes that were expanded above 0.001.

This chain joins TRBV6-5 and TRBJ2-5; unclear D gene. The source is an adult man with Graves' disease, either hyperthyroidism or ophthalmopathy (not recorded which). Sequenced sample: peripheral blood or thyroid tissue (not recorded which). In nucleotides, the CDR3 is TGTGCCAGCAGTGAAGTGCGCGAGTTAGGGGAGACCCAGTACTTC. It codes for CASSEVRELGETQYF.